The clone carrying this T cell receptor (beta chain) was seen a few times. This sample stems from a study of T-cell memory formation after mild COVID-19. MiXCR, run by TCRdb on the 5' RACE reads, gives a single entry per CDR3 protein. The sample has approximately 180,000 distinct CDR3 sequences, 15% to 20% seen once. Sequenced: PBMCs or a T cell subset sorted from them (not recorded which). This sequence was found in an adult woman who had mild COVID-19 (a few samples of this study predate the infection). Cell type and time point are not known.

The CDR3 bases are TGCGCCAGCAGCCAGTCGGGGCGACTTAGGGATTTGCCCTATGGCTACACCTTC. It yields the protein CASSQSGRLRDLPYGYTF. The V call is TRBV4-1, the J call TRBJ1-2; D may be TRBD1 (5 bases). This CDR3 has 18 residues. The germline gives CDR1 MGHRA, CDR2 YSYEKL. Trimming removed 3 bases at V and 4 bases at J, with 24 bases between.